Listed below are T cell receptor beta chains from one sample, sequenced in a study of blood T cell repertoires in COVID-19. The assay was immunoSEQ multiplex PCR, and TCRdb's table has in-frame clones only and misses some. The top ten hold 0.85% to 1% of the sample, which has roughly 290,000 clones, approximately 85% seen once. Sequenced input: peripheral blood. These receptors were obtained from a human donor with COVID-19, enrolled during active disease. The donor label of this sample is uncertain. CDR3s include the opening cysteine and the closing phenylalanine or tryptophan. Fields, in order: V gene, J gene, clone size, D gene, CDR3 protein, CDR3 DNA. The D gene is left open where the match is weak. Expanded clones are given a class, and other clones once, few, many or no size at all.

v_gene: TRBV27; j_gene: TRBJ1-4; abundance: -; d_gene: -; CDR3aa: CASSGGAGSLFF; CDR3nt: TGTGCCAGCAGTGGGGGGGCCGGGAGCCTGTTTTTT
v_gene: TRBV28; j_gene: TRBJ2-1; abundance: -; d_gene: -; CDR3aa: CASSHMQDNNEQFF; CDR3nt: TGTGCCAGCAGTCATATGCAGGACAACAATGAGCAGTTCTTC
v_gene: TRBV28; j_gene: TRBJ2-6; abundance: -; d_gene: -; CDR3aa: CASSLDVGASSGANVLTF; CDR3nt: TGTGCCAGCAGTCTAGATGTGGGTGCGAGCTCTGGGGCCAACGTCCTGACTTTC
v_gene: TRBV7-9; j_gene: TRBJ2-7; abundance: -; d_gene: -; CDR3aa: CASSLPPYEQYF; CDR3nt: TGTGCCAGCAGTCTACCCCCTTACGAGCAGTACTTC
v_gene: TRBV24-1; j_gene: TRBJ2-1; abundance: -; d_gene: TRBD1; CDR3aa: CATSDLKRGRRGDSYNEQFF; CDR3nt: TGTGCCACCAGTGATTTAAAGAGGGGGCGCAGGGGTGACTCCTACAATGAGCAGTTCTTC
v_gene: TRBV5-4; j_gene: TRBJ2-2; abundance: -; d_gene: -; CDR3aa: CASSFRLAPNTGELFF; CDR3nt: TGTGCCAGCAGCTTTCGGCTAGCTCCGAACACCGGGGAGCTGTTTTTT
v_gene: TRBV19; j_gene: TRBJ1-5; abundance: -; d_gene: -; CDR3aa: CASSLQGGGNQPQHF; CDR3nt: TGTGCCAGTAGTCTACAGGGCGGTGGCAATCAGCCCCAGCATTTT
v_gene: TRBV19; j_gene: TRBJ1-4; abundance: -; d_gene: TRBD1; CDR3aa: CASSIRDREKLFF; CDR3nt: TGTGCCAGTAGTATCCGGGACAGGGAAAAACTGTTTTTT
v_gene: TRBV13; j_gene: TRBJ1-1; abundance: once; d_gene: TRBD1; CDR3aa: CASSLRQGAGTEAFF; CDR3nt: TGTGCCAGCAGCTTACGGCAGGGGGCTGGCACTGAAGCTTTCTTT
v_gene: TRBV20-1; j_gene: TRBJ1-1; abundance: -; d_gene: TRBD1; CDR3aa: CSALDRVQAFF; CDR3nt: TGCAGTGCACTAGACAGGGTGCAAGCTTTCTTT
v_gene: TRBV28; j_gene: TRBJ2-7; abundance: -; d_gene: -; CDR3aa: CASSLPGGPYEQYF; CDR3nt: TGTGCCAGCAGTCTCCCTGGCGGGCCCTACGAGCAGTACTTC
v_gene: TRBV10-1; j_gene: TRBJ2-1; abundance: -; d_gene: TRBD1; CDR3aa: CASSDHGQEDYNEQFF; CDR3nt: TGCGCCAGCAGTGACCATGGACAGGAGGACTACAATGAGCAGTTCTTC
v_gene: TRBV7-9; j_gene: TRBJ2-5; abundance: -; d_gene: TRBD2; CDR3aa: CASSPAGGLQETQYF; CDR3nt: TGTGCCAGCAGCCCAGCGGGAGGGTTACAAGAGACCCAGTACTTC
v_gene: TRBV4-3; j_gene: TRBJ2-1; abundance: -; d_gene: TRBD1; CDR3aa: CASSLIGTGDNEQFF; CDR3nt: TGCGCCAGCAGCCTGATCGGGACAGGAGACAATGAGCAGTTCTTC
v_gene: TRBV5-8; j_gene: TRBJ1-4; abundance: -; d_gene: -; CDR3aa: CASSSSNEKLFF; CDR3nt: TGTGCCAGCAGCTCTAGTAATGAAAAACTGTTTTTT
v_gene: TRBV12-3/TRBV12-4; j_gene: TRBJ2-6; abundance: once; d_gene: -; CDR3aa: CASTLSGANVLTF; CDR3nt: TGTGCCAGCACCTTGTCTGGGGCCAACGTCCTGACTTTC
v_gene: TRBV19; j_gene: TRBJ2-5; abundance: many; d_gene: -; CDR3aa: CASSLRPRETQYF; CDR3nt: TGTGCCAGTAGCTTGAGGCCCCGGGAGACCCAGTACTTC
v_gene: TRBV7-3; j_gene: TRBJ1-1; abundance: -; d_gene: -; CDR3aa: CASSVDSMNTEAFF; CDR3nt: TGTGCCAGCAGCGTAGACTCCATGAACACTGAAGCTTTCTTT
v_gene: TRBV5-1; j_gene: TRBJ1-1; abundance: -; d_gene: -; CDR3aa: CASSLAATTEAFF; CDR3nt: TGCGCCAGCAGCTTGGCCGCGACAACTGAAGCTTTCTTT
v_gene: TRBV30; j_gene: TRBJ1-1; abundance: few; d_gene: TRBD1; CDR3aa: CAWSGDRGRTEAFF; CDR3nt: TGTGCCTGGAGTGGCGACAGGGGGCGGACTGAAGCTTTCTTT